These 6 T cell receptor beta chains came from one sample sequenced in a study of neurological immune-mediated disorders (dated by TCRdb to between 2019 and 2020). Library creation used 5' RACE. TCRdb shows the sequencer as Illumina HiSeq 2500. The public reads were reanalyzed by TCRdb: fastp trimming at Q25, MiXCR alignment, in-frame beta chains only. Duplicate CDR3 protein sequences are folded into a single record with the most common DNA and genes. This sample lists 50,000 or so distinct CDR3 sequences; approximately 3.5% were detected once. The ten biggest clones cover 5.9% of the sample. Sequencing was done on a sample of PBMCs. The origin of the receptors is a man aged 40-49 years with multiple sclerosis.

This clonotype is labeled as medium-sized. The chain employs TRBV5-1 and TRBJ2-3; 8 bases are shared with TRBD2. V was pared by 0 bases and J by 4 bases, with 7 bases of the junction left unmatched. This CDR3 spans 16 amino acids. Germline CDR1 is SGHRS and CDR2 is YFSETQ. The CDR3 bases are TGCGCCAGCAGCTTGGCCGTGGCGGGGGGTTCAGATACGCAGTATTTT. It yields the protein CASSLAVAGGSDTQYF.

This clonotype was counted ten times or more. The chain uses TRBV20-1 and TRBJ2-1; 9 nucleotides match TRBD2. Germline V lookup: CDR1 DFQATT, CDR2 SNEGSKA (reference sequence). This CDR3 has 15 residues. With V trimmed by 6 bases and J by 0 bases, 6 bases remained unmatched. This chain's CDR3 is CSAAGLAISYNEQFF. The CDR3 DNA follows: TGCAGTGCCGCAGGACTAGCGATCTCCTACAATGAGCAGTTCTTC.

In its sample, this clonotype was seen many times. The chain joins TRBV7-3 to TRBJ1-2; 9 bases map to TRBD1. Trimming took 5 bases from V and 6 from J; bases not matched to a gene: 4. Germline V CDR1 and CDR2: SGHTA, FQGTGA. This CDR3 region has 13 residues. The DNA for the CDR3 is TGTGCCAGCAGCACGCGACAGGGGGATGGCTACACCTTC. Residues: CASSTRQGDGYTF.

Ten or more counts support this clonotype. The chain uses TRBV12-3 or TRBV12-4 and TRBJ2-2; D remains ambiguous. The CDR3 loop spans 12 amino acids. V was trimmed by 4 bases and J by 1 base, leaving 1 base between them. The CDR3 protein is CASSWNTGELFF. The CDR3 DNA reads TGTGCCAGCAGTTGGAACACCGGGGAGCTGTTTTTT.

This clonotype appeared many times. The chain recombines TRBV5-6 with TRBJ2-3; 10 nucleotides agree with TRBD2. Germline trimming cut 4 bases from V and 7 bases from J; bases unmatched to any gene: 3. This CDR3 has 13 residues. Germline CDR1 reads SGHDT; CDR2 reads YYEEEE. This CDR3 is CASSQGLANTQYF. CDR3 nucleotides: TGTGCCAGCAGCCAGGGACTAGCGAATACGCAGTATTTT. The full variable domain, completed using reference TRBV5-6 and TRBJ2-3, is DAGVTQSPTHLIKTRGQQVTLRCSPKSGHDTVSWYQQALGQGPQFIFQYYEEEERQRGNFPDRFSGHQFPNYSSELNVNALLLGDSALYLCASSQGLANTQYFGPGTRLTVL.

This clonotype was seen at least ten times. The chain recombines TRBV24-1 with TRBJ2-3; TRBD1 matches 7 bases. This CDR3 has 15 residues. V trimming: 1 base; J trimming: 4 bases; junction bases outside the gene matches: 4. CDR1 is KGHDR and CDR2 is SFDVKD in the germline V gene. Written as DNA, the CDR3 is TGTGCCACCAGTGATTTACCAGACAGGGCAGATACGCAGTATTTT. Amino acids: CATSDLPDRADTQYF.